The clone carrying this T cell receptor (beta chain) was observed a handful of times. Its antigen is not known. This sample was taken from a study of cytotoxic CD8 clonotypes in ibrutinib-treated CLL. Study overall: Responses: approximately 25 partial, 2 complete; after median about 68 months, around 14 stayed remitted, approximately twelve progressed. Collecting the response samples happened after a median about eleven months of treatment, with a range of 6 to 36.

Findings and limits, study-wide: Private clonotypes, not public ones, expanded at ibrutinib response. Clonality increased at ibrutinib response, then returned toward baseline at progression.

CDR1 and CDR2 (germline): MGHRA, YSYEKL. This CDR3 has 14 residues. V lost 4 bases and J lost 4, with 14 bases in between. Libraries were prepared by immunoSEQ multiplex PCR; TCRdb keeps only in-frame clonotypes and omits some of them. The top ten hold 2.5% to 3.5% of the sample, which has about 130,000 clones, approximately 80% seen once. The V call is TRBV4-1, the J call TRBJ2-7; D unclear. This clonotype was obtained from a human donor with chronic lymphocytic leukemia. The input for sequencing was PBMCs, taken after 24 months of ibrutinib treatment. The chain's CDR3 is CASSPRLSPYEQYF. For the CDR3, the DNA is TGCGCCAGCAGCCCTAGACTGTCTCCATACGAGCAGTACTTC.